A selection of T cell receptor beta chains follows, all from one sample in a study of T cells in Graves' hyperthyroidism and ophthalmopathy. TCRdb reprocessed the multiplex PCR reads via MiXCR and lists one record per CDR3 protein. The sample includes roughly 40,000 distinct CDR3 sequences, around 53% of them seen just once. The sequenced material came from blood. These TCRs come from a man aged 35-49 years with Graves' ophthalmopathy. The CDR3 runs from the conserved cysteine through the conserved F or W.

TRBV18,CASSLTRNQETQYF
TRBV27,CASSVSPGATGELFF
TRBV10-1,CASSDRDTTTNEKLFF
TRBV3-1,CASSQDIGAQNIQYF
TRBV19,CASSILAGAYYNEQFF
TRBV12-3/TRBV12-4,CASSISLAGVSNEQFF
TRBV20-1,CSAGTSGGRGGETQYF
TRBV2,CASSGGGATSNQPQHF
TRBV5-1,CASSALEGNTIYF
TRBV19,CASSMGGRDTAQYF
TRBV20-1,CSARPSGRAREQFF
TRBV5-5,CASSFEGTNYNSPLHF
TRBV24-1,CATRGRTSGLQETQYF
TRBV20-1,CSARVGQFF
TRBV10-3,CAITPSAGANTEAFF
TRBV10-3,CAISASGGGNKETQYF
TRBV12-3/TRBV12-4,CASSSRGTVAPEETQYF
TRBV2,CASGANYGYTF
TRBV10-3,CAISADSNEQFF
TRBV7-9,CASSLTSGHNEQFF
TRBV10-3,CATQGFFTGELFF
TRBV20-1,CSAKYGGHYGYTF
TRBV12-3/TRBV12-4,CASSRWGAATDTQYF
TRBV20-1,CSASSGSGNEQYF
TRBV9,CASSGIGSSYNEQFF
TRBV20-1,CSASGGLRYEQYF
TRBV9,CASSQGLGPQTEQYF
TRBV12-3/TRBV12-4,CASRRTSEDTQYF
TRBV20-1,CSAFPPGLVYEQYF
TRBV20-1,CSARDPWASYNEQFF
TRBV12-3/TRBV12-4,CASSKSGTAPSLDF
TRBV29-1,CSARLAGGPAQYF
TRBV28,CASRDSPGRPQHF
TRBV24-1,CATSGTSGETQYF
TRBV6-5,CASALSTSGNYEQYF
TRBV11-3,CASSLDLDEQFF
TRBV5-5,CASSLVGTGGVGELFF
TRBV19,CASSISRVFEANVLTFF
TRBV20-1,CSAFPGQGTFGDGYTF
TRBV6-4,CASSDSGELFF
TRBV7-9,CASSLGVVVRETQYF